This entry describes one T cell receptor beta chain. As processed by the authors: Amplified reference gene primers provided the basis for estimating nucleated cell counts. The method was immunoSEQ multiplex PCR; TCRdb's version includes in-frame clones alone and lacks a portion of them. V and J calls and clone size come straight from that table; D and trimming were deduced from the DNA. The sample yields fewer than 200,000 clones, roughly 85% seen once. Germline values: CDR1 LGHNA, CDR2 YNFKEQ. Losses at the gene ends were 5 bases for V and 5 bases for J; bases not matched to a gene: 15. The CDR3 is made up of 17 amino acids. The data are from a study of blood T cell repertoires in COVID-19. About the research overall: T cells, B-cell-depleted T cells, or PBMCs provided the cDNA or gDNA that served as material.

Sequenced: peripheral blood. The chain uses TRBV4-2 and TRBJ2-1, with 7 bases aligning to TRBD2. This TCR was sampled from a man between 45 and 60 years old with active or convalescent COVID-19. The CDR3 sequence is CASSYRVGLAEDNEQFF. CDR3 in DNA: TGTGCCAGCAGCTATCGGGTTGGCCTAGCGGAGGACAATGAGCAGTTCTTC.